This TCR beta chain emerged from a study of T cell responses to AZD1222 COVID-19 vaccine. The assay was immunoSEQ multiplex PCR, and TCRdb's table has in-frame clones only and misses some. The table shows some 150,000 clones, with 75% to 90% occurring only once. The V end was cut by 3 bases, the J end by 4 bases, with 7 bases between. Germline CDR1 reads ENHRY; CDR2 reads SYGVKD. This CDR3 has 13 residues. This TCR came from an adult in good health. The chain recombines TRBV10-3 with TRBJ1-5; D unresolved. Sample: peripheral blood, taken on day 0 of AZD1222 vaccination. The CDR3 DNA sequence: TGTGCCATCAGTGATGAAGGGAATCAGCCCCAGCATTTT. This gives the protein CAISDEGNQPQHF.